These T cell receptor beta chains were read from a single sample in a study of spatial heterogeneity in lung cancer. TCRdb processed the 5' RACE reads anew with MiXCR; each CDR3 protein has one entry. Among approximately 100,000 distinct CDR3 sequences listed, just under 20% were seen once. Sequencing was performed on PBMCs, taken at follow-up. The receptors derive from a male donor with early-stage non-small cell lung cancer. CDR3s include the opening cysteine and the closing phenylalanine or tryptophan. A D gene is named only where the DNA matches it firmly. Clone size, where shown, is once, few, many, or a class for clones that have expanded.

- TRBJ1-2 TRBV29-1 - TGCAGCGCCGGATGGGGAAACTATGGCTACACCTTC CSAGWGNYGYTF
- TRBJ2-1 TRBV10-3 TRBD2 TGTGCCATCAGTGGCTCAGCGGGAGTATCCTACAATGAGCAGTTCTTC CAISGSAGVSYNEQFF
few TRBJ1-4 TRBV18 - TGTGCCAGCTCACCTCTGGGGGAGATTAATGAAAAACTGTTTTTT CASSPLGEINEKLFF
- TRBJ2-1 TRBV2 - TGTGCCAGCAGTGGATTGACAGGAGGTGAGCAGTTCTTC CASSGLTGGEQFF
few TRBJ2-1 TRBV24-1 - TGTGCCACCAGTGAACGGGAGCCGCGGGGTGAGCAGTTCTTC CATSEREPRGEQFF
few TRBJ2-3 TRBV7-2 TRBD2 TGTGCCAGCAGCTTAGTCGGGGGAGGGACAGATACGCAGTATTTT CASSLVGGGTDTQYF
- TRBJ1-2 TRBV4-1 - TGCGCCAGCAGCCAAGATCGTACGCAGGCCTATGGCTACACCTTC CASSQDRTQAYGYTF
- TRBJ1-1 TRBV9 - TGTGCCAGCAGCGTGGGGCGGTGGAACACTGAAGCTTTCTTT CASSVGRWNTEAFF
many TRBJ2-1 TRBV6-2/TRBV6-3 TRBD2 TGTGCCAGCAGTCCCTTGGGACTAGGCAACAATGAGCAGTTCTTC CASSPLGLGNNEQFF
once TRBJ2-1 TRBV7-2 - TGTGCCAGCAGCTTTCGACTCCGGGGCGATGAGCAGTTCTTC CASSFRLRGDEQFF
few TRBJ2-7 TRBV25-1 - TGTGCCAGCAGTGATTCCATCGGTGGCGAGCAGTACTTC CASSDSIGGEQYF